A single sample is the source of the 5 T cell receptor beta chains below, sequenced in a study of early T cells in non-severe SARS-CoV-2 infection. Using its own MiXCR run on the 5' RACE reads, TCRdb lists one record per CDR3 protein. Here the sample spans about 60,000 distinct CDR3 sequences, over 7.5% being singletons. The specimen sequenced was whole blood. The receptors were sampled from an adult who was a healthcare worker with PCR-confirmed SARS-CoV-2 infection or an uninfected control (not recorded which).

Many counts were recorded for this clonotype. This chain joins TRBV11-2 and TRBJ2-1, with 10 nucleotides matching TRBD2. Per germline, CDR1 SGHAT and CDR2 FQNNGV. V was pared by 5 bases and J by 1 base, with 2 bases of the junction left unmatched. This CDR3 spans 15 amino acids. The CDR3 nucleotides are TGTGCCAGCAGCCCGGGACTAGCGTCCTACAATGAGCAGTTCTTC. Protein sequence: CASSPGLASYNEQFF. The variable domain in full, with the rest retrieved from reference TRBV11-2 and TRBJ2-1, is EAGVAQSPRYKIIEKRQSVAFWCNPISGHATLYWYQQILGQGPKLLIQFQNNGVVDDSQLPKDRFSAERLKGVDSTLKIQPAKLEDSAVYLCASSPGLASYNEQFFGPGTRLTVL.

To note about this clonotype: Germline and junction disagree at one end, which may indicate a read error. The chain combines TRBV11-2 with TRBJ2-3; 10 bases match TRBD2. The CDR3 consists of 15 residues. In germline, CDR1 is SGHAT, CDR2 FQNNGV. The CDR3 DNA is TGTGCCAGCAGCTCCTCTAGCGGGAGCGCAGATACGCAGTTTTTT. Protein sequence: CASSSSSGSADTQFF.

The table lists this clonotype with many counts. The chain carries TRBV4-1 and TRBJ1-1, with TRBD1 matching 8 bases. J gave up 5 bases and V 0 bases, and 5 bases lay outside the gene matches. CDR1 is MGHRA and CDR2 is YSYEKL in the germline V gene. CDR3 size: 15 residues. The CDR3 DNA reads TGCGCCAGCAGCCAAGATAGGGGACAGGCTACTGAAGCTTTCTTT. Amino acid sequence: CASSQDRGQATEAFF.

The table lists this clonotype with many counts. V is TRBV20-1 and J is TRBJ1-4; D gene unclear. The CDR3 covers 13 residues. CDR1 DFQATT and CDR2 SNEGSKA come from the germline V gene (reference sequence). V lost 3 bases and J 8 bases, leaving 13 bases between the germline ends. CDR3 DNA sequence: TGCAGTGCTAGGTCTCGCAGTGAAGAAAAACTGTTTTTT. It yields the protein CSARSRSEEKLFF.

The chain joins TRBV4-2 to TRBJ2-2, with TRBD2 matching 9 bases. CDR3 length equals 19 residues. Germline assignment: CDR1 LGHNA and CDR2 YNFKEQ. V dropped 0 bases and J dropped 3; count of bases not matched to a gene: 11. The CDR3 loop is CASSQDGGSGSVDTGELFF. CDR3 nucleotide sequence: TGTGCCAGCAGCCAAGACGGAGGTAGCGGGAGCGTTGACACCGGGGAGCTGTTTTTT.